The present T cell receptor (beta chain) was sequenced within a study of cytotoxic CD8 clonotypes in ibrutinib-treated CLL (dated by TCRdb to the early 2020s). With regard to the full study: In this cohort, 15 patients were treatment-naive and fewer than 13 were relapsed/refractory, while some 17 had unmutated IGHV. Cryopreserved peripheral blood mononuclear cells were obtained prior to treatment, at the time of response, and at either disease progression or sustained remission. Responses were partial in about 25 patients and complete in 2; after median approximately 5.5 years follow-up, about 14 stayed in remission and roughly twelve progressed. Of the approximately 86 participants in the trial, about two dozen had longitudinal samples available. An average of about 260,000 productive templates and roughly 94,000 productive rearrangements was obtained per sample. The response samples were drawn at a median of roughly twelve months into treatment, with a range of roughly 6 to 36 months. The paper's findings and limits, for the study overall: Sustained-remission and progressing patients did not have matched sampling times, and lymph node repertoires were not examined. Public clonotypes were rare and either shrank or stayed stable during treatment, and the rise in clonality at ibrutinib response reflected expansion of private clonotypes. Clonality rose at ibrutinib response, remained stable during sustained remission, and dropped back toward baseline at progression. Baseline clonality exceeded that of age-matched healthy donors and correlated strongly with circulating CD8+ T-cell counts.

On a MiSeq, deep resolution sequencing aimed for a depth between 1 in 1 million and 1 in 200,000 T cells, with each clonotype covered about 9.9x on average. TCR beta libraries were generated with the immunoSEQ hsTCRB Kit. From the authors' description of their analysis: ImmunoSEQ Data Assistant and ImmunoSEQ Analyzer were used for data analysis, and V, D and J genes were assigned according to IMGT definitions. Clonality, which ranges from 0 to 1, was calculated by subtracting the normalized Shannon entropy of productive rearrangement frequencies from one. Only overrepresented clonotypes making up at least 0.05% of the repertoire of each patient were included in the public clonotype analysis. Approximately 12 repertoires from age-matched healthy donors, obtained from immuneACCESS, served as clonality controls. In its TCRdb copy, this immuneACCESS table keeps in-frame sequences only and misses some clones. Where compared with another copy, unresolved V genes explain less than half of these, and the others have no known cause. That table supplies the V and J calls and clone size; D and trimming were determined from the DNA. For this sample the table gives 35,000 to 40,000 clones, of which roughly 45% were detected only once. The ten largest make up approximately 20% of the sample.

The germline ends are 6 bases apart after V is trimmed by 8 bases and J by 2 bases. From the cysteine through the phenylalanine, the CDR3 covers 11 amino acids. Only CDR3 DNA is held: 33 bases, read in frame from base 1. Via the germline V gene, CDR1 is MNHNS and CDR2 SASEGT. For TCR beta library preparation, 1.5 to 2 micrograms of genomic DNA were isolated from cryopreserved PBMCs. Longitudinal blood samples from CLL patients on ibrutinib monotherapy were analyzed using high-throughput TCR beta sequencing. Patients were enrolled in a phase 2 open-label single-center ibrutinib monotherapy trial. Comment on this clone: It has no known antigen specificity. No qualities accompany the bases; no much larger clone lies one base away.

The chain couples TRBV6-1 to TRBJ1-2; the D gene assignment is ambiguous. This clonotype originated in a human donor with chronic lymphocytic leukemia. Source: PBMCs, taken before ibrutinib treatment. The DNA sequence is as follows: TGTGCCAGCTTCCTAAACTATGGCTACACCTTC. The resulting protein is CASFLNYGYTF.